This is a list of T cell receptor beta chains from one sample in a study of CD8 T cells in Susac syndrome. TCRdb independently ran MiXCR on the immunoSEQ multiplex PCR reads; one entry per CDR3 protein. The repertoire has 71,000 or so distinct CDR3 sequences, 85% to 95% of them found once; the top ten carry over 0.12%. The sample comprised CD4+ T cells from PBMCs. Receptors were obtained from a human donor with Susac syndrome. Both conserved end residues are part of each CDR3. A D gene is named only where the DNA matches it firmly. For some rows the clone size is stated as once, few or many, or as a class when expanded; others skip it.

V: TRBV5-6; D: -; length: 17; size: -; J: TRBJ1-6; CDR3: CASSFRGPGSPNSPLHF; DNA: TGTGCCAGCAGCTTCAGGGGTCCCGGCTCACCAAATTCACCCCTCCACTTT
V: TRBV20-1; D: -; length: 14; size: -; J: TRBJ2-1; CDR3: CSAIRDPRYNEQFF; DNA: TGCAGTGCTATCCGGGACCCGCGGTACAATGAGCAGTTCTTC
V: TRBV7-9; D: -; length: 14; size: -; J: TRBJ1-5; CDR3: CASSFDGGGQPQHF; DNA: TGTGCCAGCAGCTTCGATGGGGGCGGTCAGCCCCAGCATTTT
V: TRBV11-1; D: -; length: 13; size: once; J: TRBJ2-1; CDR3: CASIQNENNEQFF; DNA: TGTGCCAGCATCCAAAACGAAAACAATGAGCAGTTCTTC
V: TRBV6-5; D: -; length: 15; size: few; J: TRBJ2-1; CDR3: CASSYRGQGYNEQFF; DNA: TGTGCCAGCAGTTACCGCGGCCAGGGATACAATGAGCAGTTCTTC
V: TRBV6-2/TRBV6-3; D: TRBD2; length: 14; size: -; J: TRBJ2-7; CDR3: CASSTSGASYEQYF; DNA: TGTGCCAGCAGTACTAGCGGGGCTTCCTACGAGCAGTACTTC
V: TRBV19; D: -; length: 16; size: -; J: TRBJ1-5; CDR3: CASSIQGGPSNQPQHF; DNA: TGTGCCAGTAGCATACAGGGCGGCCCTAGCAATCAGCCCCAGCATTTT
V: TRBV7-2; D: TRBD1; length: 16; size: -; J: TRBJ1-5; CDR3: CASSFYGTGGYQPQHF; DNA: TGTGCCAGCAGCTTTTACGGGACAGGGGGTTATCAGCCCCAGCATTTT
V: TRBV28; D: -; length: 14; size: once; J: TRBJ2-1; CDR3: CASSLRLPGAEQFF; DNA: TGTGCCAGCAGTCTCAGGCTCCCGGGAGCTGAGCAGTTCTTC
V: TRBV5-1; D: TRBD2; length: 14; size: -; J: TRBJ2-7; CDR3: CASSSSSGGYEQYF; DNA: TGCGCCAGCAGCTCGTCTAGCGGGGGCTACGAGCAGTACTTC
V: TRBV25-1; D: -; length: 15; size: once; J: TRBJ2-5; CDR3: CASSRLGAAQETQYF; DNA: TGTGCCAGCAGTCGTCTGGGGGCAGCCCAAGAGACCCAGTACTTC
V: TRBV5-1; D: -; length: 14; size: once; J: TRBJ1-1; CDR3: CASSSGTSNTEAFF; DNA: TGCGCCAGCAGCTCCGGGACAAGTAACACTGAAGCTTTCTTT
V: TRBV28; D: -; length: 16; size: -; J: TRBJ1-1; CDR3: CASNPRSGQGSTEAFF; DNA: TGTGCCAGCAACCCCCGGAGCGGGCAGGGTAGCACTGAAGCTTTCTTT
V: TRBV7-2; D: -; length: 17; size: -; J: TRBJ1-3; CDR3: CASSLGMMGYSGNTIYF; DNA: TGTGCCAGCAGCTTAGGCATGATGGGGTACTCTGGAAACACCATATATTTT